These 26 T cell receptor beta chains were sequenced from one sample in a study of blood T cell repertoires in COVID-19. The data were produced by immunoSEQ multiplex PCR, yet TCRdb's version contains in-frame clones alone and is incomplete. This table has 180,000 or so clones, 75% to 85% appearing once. Sequenced material: PBMCs or T cells enriched from blood (not recorded which). These receptor sequences come from a man aged 50-59 years who had recovered from COVID-19.

V is TRBV5-1 and J is TRBJ1-5; 9 nucleotides match TRBD1. Germline loops: CDR1 SGHRS, CDR2 YFSETQ. There are 18 residues in the CDR3. The V segment lost 2 bases and the J segment 1 base; nucleotides outside the gene matches: 10. In DNA, the CDR3 is TGCGCCAGCAGCTTTAGGAGGGACAGGGTTCTCAGCAATCAGCCCCAGCATTTT. This translates into CASSFRRDRVLSNQPQHF.

J is TRBJ1-1 and V is TRBV5-1; 8 nucleotides agree with TRBD1. The junction had 3 bases not matched to a gene; V was cut back by 4 bases and J by 1 base. Germline V CDR1 and CDR2: SGHRS, YFSETQ. The CDR3 length is 14 residues. This CDR3 reads CASSPQGANTEAFF. The CDR3 DNA sequence: TGCGCCAGCAGCCCTCAGGGGGCGAACACTGAAGCTTTCTTT.

V usage is TRBV10-2 and J usage is TRBJ2-7; D gene unclear. Trimming pared 7 bases from V and 3 bases from J, leaving 13 bases between. The CDR3 runs to 13 residues. Germline CDR1 reads WSHSY; CDR2 reads SAAADI. The CDR3 protein is CASTAGGLYEQYF. The CDR3 DNA reads as TGCGCCAGCACGGCAGGTGGCCTCTACGAGCAGTACTTC.

The V call is TRBV29-1, the J call TRBJ1-1; TRBD1 might be the D (5 bases). This CDR3 region has 11 residues. V was trimmed by 7 bases and J by 3 bases, leaving 9 bases between them. Germline-derived CDR1 and CDR2 are SQVTM and ANQGSEA. The chain's CDR3 is CSAAGYTEAFF. The CDR3 DNA follows: TGCAGCGCCGCAGGGTACACTGAAGCTTTCTTT.

The chain couples TRBV7-6 to TRBJ1-2, with 7 bases aligning to TRBD1. This CDR3 has 15 amino acids. After removal of 5 bases from V and 4 bases from J, the junction contained 10 bases not matched to a gene. From germline, CDR1 is SGHVS and CDR2 FNYEAQ. CDR3: CASSNPSTGSYGYTF. The CDR3 DNA reads TGTGCCAGCAGCAATCCTTCGACAGGGAGCTATGGCTACACCTTC. The variable domain in full, with the rest retrieved from reference TRBV7-6 and TRBJ1-2, is GAGVSQSPRYKVTKRGQDVALRCDPISGHVSLYWYRQALGQGPEFLTYFNYEAQQDKSGLPNDRFSAERPEGSISTLTIQRTEQRDSAMYRCASSNPSTGSYGYTFGSGTRLTVV.

The V call is TRBV5-1, the J call TRBJ1-1; D remains unclear. Trimming pared 3 bases from V and 1 base from J, leaving 13 bases between. CDR3 length equals 15 residues. The germline V gene encodes CDR1 SGHRS and CDR2 YFSETQ. This CDR3 is CASSWYSLANTEAFF. The CDR3 region has the DNA TGCGCCAGCAGCTGGTACAGTTTGGCGAACACTGAAGCTTTCTTT.

CDR3 sequence (DNA): TGTGCCAGCAGCTTGGATGGGGGCCTGAGCTCTGGGGCCAACGTCCTGACTTTC. It codes for CASSLDGGLSSGANVLTF. V and J are TRBV5-5 and TRBJ2-6; D might be TRBD1 (6 bases). V lost 0 bases and J 0 bases, leaving 13 bases between the germline ends. Per the germline V gene, CDR1 is SGHKS and CDR2 is YYEKEE (reference sequence). The CDR3 has 18 residues.

This clone was detected once. The chain is built from TRBV3-1 (or the pseudogene TRBV3-2) and TRBJ1-1, with 9 bases identical to TRBD1. The CDR3 length is 12 residues. The J segment lost 10 bases and the V segment lost 4 bases, leaving 4 bases of the junction unmatched. Germline loops: CDR1 LGHDT, CDR2 YNNKEL (reference sequence). CDR3 sequence reads: CASSPPGQGAFF. The DNA of the CDR3 is TGTGCCAGCAGCCCCCCGGGACAGGGAGCTTTCTTT.

This clone was observed a handful of times. The J gene is TRBJ2-1, the V gene TRBV9; 8 bases line up with TRBD2. From germline, CDR1 is SGDLS and CDR2 YYNGEE. V lost 0 bases to trimming and J lost 6 bases; unmatched junction nucleotides: 11. This CDR3 spans 17 amino acids. The CDR3 protein is CASSVGVQRGWGNEQFF. The CDR3 DNA sequence: TGTGCCAGCAGCGTAGGAGTCCAGCGGGGGTGGGGCAATGAGCAGTTCTTC.

The V gene is TRBV19, the J gene TRBJ2-7; 7 bases line up with TRBD2. CDR1 and CDR2 (germline): LNHDA, SQIVND (reference sequence). Trimming removed 5 bases from V and 1 base from J; junction bases left unmatched: 17. The CDR3 has 18 amino acids. In DNA, the CDR3 is TGTGCCAGTAGTGATCGGAGGGGCCTCCTAGCGGCTTCCTACGAGCAGTACTTC. Translated: CASSDRRGLLAASYEQYF. Based on the CDR3 plus reference TRBV19 and TRBJ2-7, the full variable domain is DGGITQSPKYLFRKEGQNVTLSCEQNLNHDAMYWYRQDPGQGLRLIYYSQIVNDFQKGDIAEGYSVSREKKESFPLTVTSAQKNPTAFYLCASSDRRGLLAASYEQYFGPGTRLTVT.

The chain employs TRBV29-1 and TRBJ1-1; D unresolved. The CDR3 is 12 amino acids. V lost 4 bases, J lost 0 bases, and 6 bases lay in between. CDR1 SQVTM and CDR2 ANQGSEA come from the germline V gene. Here the CDR3 reads CSVVYMNTEAFF. Written as DNA, the CDR3 is TGCAGCGTTGTTTACATGAACACTGAAGCTTTCTTT.

This chain connects TRBV12-3 or TRBV12-4 to TRBJ2-7; D remains ambiguous. The length of the CDR3 is 12 residues. V was cut by 8 bases and J by 2 bases, with 10 bases left in between. The CDR3 DNA sequence: TGTGCCAGCGGCCTTGAGGCCTACGAGCAGTACTTC. Translation gives CASGLEAYEQYF.

This chain uses TRBV10-3 with TRBJ2-2, with 11 bases lining up with TRBD2. Germline V lookup: CDR1 ENHRY, CDR2 SYGVKD. The junction had 5 bases not matched to a gene; V was cut back by 0 bases and J by 2 bases. This CDR3 is 18 amino acids long. CDR3: CAISESLAGAGNTGELFF. CDR3 in DNA: TGTGCCATCAGTGAGTCACTAGCGGGGGCCGGTAACACCGGGGAGCTGTTTTTT.

The V call is TRBV6-5, the J call TRBJ1-2; tentative D call: TRBD1 (5 bases). The V and J ends lost 7 bases and 3 bases respectively, with 12 bases between them. CDR3 length equals 13 residues. Germline lookup yields CDR1 MNHEY and CDR2 SVGAGI. CDR3 amino acids: CASNRQGDYGYTF. The CDR3 DNA reads as TGTGCCAGCAACCGCCAGGGCGACTATGGCTACACCTTC.

The chain employs TRBV7-3 and TRBJ1-1, with D unresolved. V was shortened by 0 bases and J by 3 bases, with 5 bases between the two germline ends. The CDR3 has 13 amino acids. Per germline, CDR1 SGHTA and CDR2 FQGTGA. The CDR3 nucleotides are TGTGCCAGCAGCTTAACGAGAGACACTGAAGCTTTCTTT. Translating gives CASSLTRDTEAFF. The full variable domain, in which reference TRBV7-3 and TRBJ1-1 provide the parts outside the CDR3, is GAGVSQTPSNKVTEKGKYVELRCDPISGHTALYWYRQSLGQGPEFLIYFQGTGAADDSGLPNDRFFAVRPEGSVSTLKIQRTERGDSAVYLCASSLTRDTEAFFGQGTRLTVV.

The chain uses TRBV5-5 and TRBJ1-2; 9 bases are a match to TRBD1. V trimming: 4 bases; J trimming: 14 bases; junction bases outside the gene matches: 6. CDR1 and CDR2 from the germline V gene are SGHKS and YYEKEE (reference sequence). The CDR3 runs to 11 residues. CDR3 protein: CASSQQGALTF. The CDR3 DNA follows: TGTGCCAGCAGCCAACAGGGGGCGCTTACCTTC. The full variable domain, with the rest looked up from reference TRBV5-5 and TRBJ1-2, is DAGVTQSPTHLIKTRGQQVTLRCSPISGHKSVSWYQQVLGQGPQFIFQYYEKEERGRGNFPDRFSARQFPNYSSELNVNALLLGDSALYLCASSQQGALTFGSGTRLTVV.

V is TRBV13 and J is TRBJ1-1, with 7 bases aligning to TRBD1. V trimming: 6 bases; J trimming: 0 bases; junction bases outside the gene matches: 10. The germline V gene encodes CDR1 PRHDT and CDR2 FYEKMQ (reference sequence). This CDR3 comprises 16 residues. The CDR3 DNA reads TGTGCCAGCAGACCTATCTCCGACAGGGTGAACACTGAAGCTTTCTTT. Its translation is CASRPISDRVNTEAFF.

This clone has a single count. The V and J genes are TRBV5-1 and TRBJ2-1; the D gene is possibly TRBD1 (6 bases). Germline CDR1 reads SGHRS; CDR2 reads YFSETQ. The CDR3 loop spans 14 amino acids. V was trimmed by 1 base and J by 10 bases, leaving 15 bases between them. The CDR3 sequence is CASSLTGNFGEQFF. The CDR3 nucleotides are TGCGCCAGCAGCTTGACAGGGAACTTTGGCGAGCAGTTCTTC.

The chain joins TRBV2 to TRBJ2-6, with D tentatively TRBD2 (6 bases). Trimming stripped 6 bases from V and 0 bases from J, with 9 bases between. This CDR3 region has 15 residues. The germline V gene has CDR1 SNHLY and CDR2 FYNNEI. The CDR3, as DNA: TGTGCCAGCAGCCCGGGGGTCTCTGGGGCCAACGTCCTGACTTTC. This codes for CASSPGVSGANVLTF.

Ten or more counts support this clone. The rearrangement joins TRBV7-9 to TRBJ2-3; D not resolved. Germline V gene data show CDR1 as SEHNR and CDR2 as FQNEAQ (reference sequence). The V end was cut by 1 base, the J end by 2 bases, with 10 bases between. The CDR3 is 15 amino acids. For the CDR3, the DNA is TGTGCCAGCAGCTTAGTATTTGGCTTCACAGATACGCAGTATTTT. Amino acids: CASSLVFGFTDTQYF.

The rearrangement joins TRBV2 to TRBJ1-1; possibly TRBD1 for D (5 bases). There are 14 residues in the CDR3. Germline-derived CDR1 and CDR2 are SNHLY and FYNNEI. V shed 2 bases and J shed 5 bases, with 12 bases lying between them. CDR3 nucleotides: TGTGCCAGCAGTGAATACCGGGGGGTTACTGAAGCTTTCTTT. Residues: CASSEYRGVTEAFF.

V is TRBV19 and J is TRBJ1-2; D perhaps matches TRBD1 (5 bases). Germline-derived CDR1 and CDR2 are LNHDA and SQIVND (reference sequence). The V and J ends lost 3 bases and 6 bases respectively, with 11 bases between them. This CDR3 comprises 13 residues. The CDR3 loop is CASSIQGVNGYTF. The CDR3 DNA reads TGTGCCAGTAGTATCCAAGGGGTAAATGGCTACACCTTC.

V is TRBV6-5 and J is TRBJ1-1; the match to TRBD1 covers 7 bases. The CDR3 is 14 amino acids. With 2 bases clipped from V and 0 bases from J, the junction kept 0 bases outside the gene matches. Germline values: CDR1 MNHEY, CDR2 SVGAGI. DNA for the CDR3: TGTGCCAGCAGTTACCAGGGGGTGAACACTGAAGCTTTCTTT. Amino acid sequence: CASSYQGVNTEAFF.

This chain connects TRBV11-1 to TRBJ2-4, with 7 bases matching TRBD1. This CDR3 has 16 amino acids. Trimming removed 4 bases from V and 5 bases from J; junction bases left unmatched: 11. Germline assignment: CDR1 SGHAT and CDR2 FQDESV (reference sequence). Here the CDR3 reads CASSSKDRMRENIQYF. The CDR3 DNA is TGTGCCAGCAGCTCTAAGGACAGGATGAGGGAAAACATTCAGTACTTC. Drawing the rest from reference TRBV11-1 and TRBJ2-4, the complete variable domain is EAEVAQSPRYKITEKSQAVAFWCDPISGHATLYWYRQILGQGPELLVQFQDESVVDDSQLPKDRFSAERLKGVDSTLKIQPAELGDSAMYLCASSSKDRMRENIQYFGAGTRLSVL.

The chain carries TRBV3-1 (or the pseudogene TRBV3-2) and TRBJ1-6; D gene ambiguous. CDR1 is LGHDT and CDR2 is YNNKEL in the germline V gene (reference sequence). V dropped 2 bases and J dropped 8 bases, with 13 bases sitting between them. CDR3 length equals 15 residues. This CDR3 is CASSQFLRRDSPLHF. DNA of the CDR3: TGTGCCAGCAGCCAATTTCTCCGGAGGGATTCACCCCTCCACTTT.

The chain uses TRBV7-2 and TRBJ2-5; D is perhaps TRBD2 (5 bases). V lost 7 bases, J lost 9 bases, and 18 bases lay in between. Per the germline V gene, CDR1 is SGHTA and CDR2 is FQGNSA. The CDR3 runs 13 residues. In DNA, the CDR3 is TGTGCCAGCACTCCCCTGGGGATGGAGGCCCAGTACTTC. Translation: CASTPLGMEAQYF.